This T cell receptor (beta chain) was recovered during a study of PD-1 blockade in classical Hodgkin lymphoma (dated by TCRdb to 2019 to 2021). Regarding the research as a whole: Nivolumab dosing was 3 mg/kg intravenously every 2 weeks, continuing until either disease progression or unacceptable toxicity. A peripheral blood immune signature of response to PD-1 blockade in classical Hodgkin lymphoma was defined using TCR beta sequencing and CyTOF.

The Qiagen DNeasy kit was used to extract genomic DNA both from unsorted PBMCs and from the negatively selected CD4+ and CD8+ fractions. TCR beta CDR3 regions were subjected to amplification by immunoSEQ multiplex PCR with primers that anneal to V and J segments. A synthetic immune receptor repertoire was used to minimize amplification bias, and any remaining bias was removed computationally after sequencing. In the authors' own workflow: Custom Python scripts were used to quantify repertoire diversity as the Shannon entropy index. The unsorted, CD4+ and CD8+ repertoires were each analyzed separately, with the exception of combined analyses, where CD4+ and CD8+ sequences were merged in silico. Clonal expansion was defined as at least a 2-fold frequency increase after treatment relative to C1D1, with a pseudocount of 0.5 for undetected baseline clones. Clones with 0 or 1 copy at C1D1 were defined as singleton clones, while clones with 2 or more copies were defined as non-singleton clones. Clones expanded in unsorted samples were assigned a CD4+, CD8+ or unknown annotation through matching of protein sequences in sorted samples from the same patient. Wilcoxon tests on paired samples were used to test diversity changes from C1D1 to C4D1. Sourced from immuneACCESS, this table was stored by TCRdb with only in-frame sequences that have V and J called. A share of the clones is absent; for the studies checked, an unresolved V gene accounts for under half, and the remainder has no known explanation. From that table come the V and J calls and clone size; the DNA was used to work out D and trimming. The sample table shows approximately 36,000 clones, and 69% are seen once. Over 12% of the sample is in the top ten clones.

Study-level results and caveats: By C4D1, a significant rise was seen in CD4+ TCR diversity but not in CD8+ TCR diversity (p=0.0027 vs p=0.16), and the rise was most apparent among complete responders (p=0.02). Patients starting nivolumab less than 1 year after ASCT had lower diversity and were excluded from later analyses to avoid confounding by immune reconstitution. The study was restricted to a single clinical trial cohort, and the causes of repertoire differences, possibly disease activity or prior therapy, were left undefined. Baseline TCR diversity was reported to be lower in newly diagnosed patients than in healthy donors, and even lower in relapsed/refractory patients. Baseline diversity similar to that of newly diagnosed patients was observed in trial patients achieving complete response, whereas significantly lower diversity was observed in partial responders and progressors.

This specimen's time point label, interpreted: cycle 2 day 1 (C2D1) of nivolumab. Every trial patient had relapsed following autologous stem cell transplantation, and prior brentuximab vedotin exposure was what differed among cohorts A, B and C. The trial cohort included around 56 patients with relapsed/refractory classical Hodgkin lymphoma, and each patient had a best overall response of complete response, partial response or progressive disease. In the multi-cohort phase II CheckMate 205 trial, trial patients received single-agent nivolumab. An independent review committee assessed best overall response by applying the 2007 International Working Group response criteria. Trial PBMCs were collected immediately before nivolumab initiation (C1D1) and during therapy at cycle 2 day 1 and cycle 4 day 1. Peripheral blood was collected in 8 mL Vacutainer Cell Preparation Tubes, from which PBMCs were isolated by centrifugation and then cryopreserved.

Reading the germline V gene (reference sequence) gives CDR1 MNHEY and CDR2 SMNVEV. CDR3 length: 12 amino acids, cysteine to phenylalanine. Only the CDR3 region is kept as DNA, spanning 36 bases read in frame from base 1. As concerns this clone: The target of this receptor is not known. No base-level quality is on record; no much larger clone is a single base apart.

The sequenced sample was peripheral blood mononuclear cells (PBMCs), obtained before the second cycle of nivolumab. The source is a human donor with classical Hodgkin lymphoma. The chain uses TRBV27 and TRBJ2-5; the D segment may tentatively be TRBD1 or TRBD2, each giving 5 matched bases. The end of the DNA fits TRBJ2-7 better, so the J call may be wrong. CDR3 reads: CASSSSRGEQYF. The base sequence is TGTGCCAGCAGTTCCTCGAGGGGCGAGCAGTACTTC.